This TCR beta chain appears in the sequencing data of a study of T cells after yellow fever vaccination. The study, taken as a whole, reports: The presence of abundant clonotypes contaminating from the bulk population was possible in FACS-sorted repertoires.

TCRdb redid the calling of the 5' RACE reads with MiXCR, one entry per CDR3 protein. The data show 250,000 or so distinct CDR3 sequences, more than 3.5% seen once. This clonotype was seen more than once but under ten times. Its antigen is unknown. CDR1 and CDR2 (germline): MNHEY, SMNVEV (reference sequence). The V and J ends lost 9 bases and 0 bases respectively, with 3 bases between them. The CDR3 is 11 residues long. The clonotype originates from a man between 18 and 35 years old who received the YFV17D yellow fever vaccine. The rearrangement links TRBV27 to TRBJ2-1; no clear D. The sample was PBMCs, taken 15 days after the yellow fever booster vaccination. The CDR3 DNA is TGTGCCAGTCACTCCTACAATGAGCAGTTCTTC. This gives the protein CASHSYNEQFF.